The rows below give T cell receptor beta chains drawn from one sample of a study of blood T cell repertoires in COVID-19. TCRdb's copy holds only in-frame clones and misses some; the assay was immunoSEQ multiplex PCR. This table has approximately 400,000 clones, around 88% appearing once. The specimen was peripheral blood. These receptors were taken from a woman in her forties or fifties with COVID-19, enrolled during active disease. CDR3s include the opening cysteine and the closing phenylalanine or tryptophan. The D gene is left open where the match is weak. Some rows have no size entry. The others give once, few or many, or a class for an expanded clone.

j_call d_call clone_size v_call cdr3_nt cdr3_aa
TRBJ2-2 . . TRBV6-5 TGTGCCAGCAGTTATGGCAGAACCGGGGAGCTGTTTTTT CASSYGRTGELFF
TRBJ1-3 TRBD1 . TRBV5-4 TGTGCCAGCAGCCTGGGACAGGGGGTGAACACCATATATTTT CASSLGQGVNTIYF
TRBJ2-4 TRBD2 once TRBV2 TGTGCCAGCAGTCCTGGCGGGGGGGCGAACATTCAGTACTTC CASSPGGGANIQYF
TRBJ2-3 TRBD2 . TRBV19 TGTGCCAGTAGTATTCGATTCGGACTAGCGGGGGTACCTAGCACAGATACGCAGTATTTT CASSIRFGLAGVPSTDTQYF
TRBJ2-7 . . TRBV9 TGTGCCAGCAGCGTCGGACAGAACTACGAGCAGTACTTC CASSVGQNYEQYF
TRBJ2-6 TRBD2 . TRBV5-1 TGCGCCAGCAGCTCCTGGACTAGCGGGGGGTCTGGGGCCAACGTCCTGACTTTC CASSSWTSGGSGANVLTF
TRBJ2-7 TRBD1 once TRBV12-3/TRBV12-4 TGTGCCAGCAGTCGACAGGGGAACGAGCAGTACTTC CASSRQGNEQYF
TRBJ1-1 . . TRBV19 TGTGCCAGTACCACAGCCGGGGTTAAGAACACTGAAGCTTTCTTT CASTTAGVKNTEAFF
TRBJ2-7 . . TRBV6-5 TGTGCCAGCAGTCCCAGGGTGAAGTACGAGCAGTACTTC CASSPRVKYEQYF
TRBJ1-2 . once TRBV11-2 TGTGCCAGCAGCTTAGTGGGATCAGGGGCCTTTAACTATGGCTACACCTTC CASSLVGSGAFNYGYTF
TRBJ1-5 TRBD1 few TRBV9 TGTGCCAGCAGCGGCCCCGGGACAGGGAATCAGCCCCAGCATTTT CASSGPGTGNQPQHF
TRBJ1-5 TRBD1 . TRBV19 TGTGCCAGTAGTCTCACAGGGGGCGGGCAGCCCCAGCATTTT CASSLTGGGQPQHF
TRBJ1-6 TRBD1 . TRBV4-2 TGTGCCAGCAGCCAGGAAGGGACAGCCAATTCACCCCTCCACTTT CASSQEGTANSPLHF
TRBJ2-5 TRBD1 . TRBV5-1 TGCGCCAGCAGCCTGCTGACAGGGGCGGCAGAGACCCAGTACTTC CASSLLTGAAETQYF
TRBJ2-3 TRBD2 . TRBV5-4 TGTGCCAGCAGCTCGGGACTAGCGGGGCGGGCGGATACGCAGTATTTT CASSSGLAGRADTQYF
TRBJ2-3 . . TRBV9 TGTGCCAGCAGCGTTGGAGGGGGCGTTGATTCAGATACGCAGTATTTT CASSVGGGVDSDTQYF
TRBJ2-6 . . TRBV28 TGTGCCAGCAGCAACATCCCAGGGGTGAGCTCTGGGGCCAACGTCCTGACTTTC CASSNIPGVSSGANVLTF
TRBJ1-4 . . TRBV30 TGTGCCTGGAATACAGTTGGGACTGGAGAAAAACTGTTTTTT CAWNTVGTGEKLFF
TRBJ1-2 TRBD1 . TRBV19 TGTGCCAGTAGTCAAGACAGGGTTGGGTATGGCTACACCTTC CASSQDRVGYGYTF
TRBJ2-1 . once TRBV7-3 TGTGCCAGCAGCTTAGGGCAGCGGGTGAATGAGCAGTTCTTC CASSLGQRVNEQFF
TRBJ1-3 . . TRBV30 TGTGCCTGGATTGCAGGATACTCTGGAAACACCATATATTTT CAWIAGYSGNTIYF
TRBJ2-3 TRBD1 . TRBV5-4 TGTGCCAGCAGCCGTGATCAGGGGGCAAGCACAGATACGCAGTATTTT CASSRDQGASTDTQYF
TRBJ1-5 . . TRBV4-1 TGCGCCAGCAGCCAAGATCAGGGACAGCCCCAGCATTTT CASSQDQGQPQHF
TRBJ2-1 . . TRBV3-1/TRBV3-2 TGTGCCAGCAGCCAAGAACTCTCCACCCGAAGCTCCTACAATGAGCAGTTCTTC CASSQELSTRSSYNEQFF
TRBJ1-2 . . TRBV6-5 TGTGCCAGCCGCGGAATTGGTGGCTACACCTTC CASRGIGGYTF
TRBJ2-4 TRBD1 once TRBV18 TGTGCCAGCTCCCTATCAGGGGGCAAAAACATTCAGTACTTC CASSLSGGKNIQYF
TRBJ1-1 . . TRBV28 TGTGCCAGCAGTCCCGTGGGGACACCAACTGAAGCTTTCTTT CASSPVGTPTEAFF
TRBJ2-7 TRBD2 . TRBV9 TGTGCCAGCAGCCTCGGGACTAGCGGGGGTTACGAGCAGTACTTC CASSLGTSGGYEQYF
TRBJ2-5 . . TRBV6-1 TGTGCCAGCAGTGAGTCCTACGGTGGGCAGACCCAGTACTTC CASSESYGGQTQYF
TRBJ2-2 TRBD2 . TRBV11-2 TGTGCCAGCAGCTTAAGCCCAAGCGGGGGGGCCACCGGGGAGCTGTTTTTT CASSLSPSGGATGELFF
TRBJ2-7 TRBD1 . TRBV14 TGTGCCAGCAGCCACTCCCTCGGGACAGTCTCCTACGAGCAGTACTTC CASSHSLGTVSYEQYF